The T cell receptor (beta chain) described here comes from a study of T cell responses to AZD1222 COVID-19 vaccine. CDR3 length: 14 residues. Germline V gene sequence: CDR1 SGHRS, CDR2 YFSETQ. Trimming cost V 0 bases and J 7 bases; bases outside gene matches: 1. Data came from immunoSEQ multiplex PCR; TCRdb stores just in-frame clones and leaves some out. The table lists around 120,000 clones, roughly 89% of them singletons, with more than 7.5% in the top ten. Source: peripheral blood, taken on day 0 of AZD1222 vaccination. This clonotype was obtained from an adult in good health. The J gene is TRBJ2-1, the V gene TRBV5-1; TRBD2 matches at 10 bases. For the CDR3, the DNA is TGCGCCAGCAGCTTGGGAGCGGGGGGGAATGAGCAGTTCTTC. Its translation is CASSLGAGGNEQFF.